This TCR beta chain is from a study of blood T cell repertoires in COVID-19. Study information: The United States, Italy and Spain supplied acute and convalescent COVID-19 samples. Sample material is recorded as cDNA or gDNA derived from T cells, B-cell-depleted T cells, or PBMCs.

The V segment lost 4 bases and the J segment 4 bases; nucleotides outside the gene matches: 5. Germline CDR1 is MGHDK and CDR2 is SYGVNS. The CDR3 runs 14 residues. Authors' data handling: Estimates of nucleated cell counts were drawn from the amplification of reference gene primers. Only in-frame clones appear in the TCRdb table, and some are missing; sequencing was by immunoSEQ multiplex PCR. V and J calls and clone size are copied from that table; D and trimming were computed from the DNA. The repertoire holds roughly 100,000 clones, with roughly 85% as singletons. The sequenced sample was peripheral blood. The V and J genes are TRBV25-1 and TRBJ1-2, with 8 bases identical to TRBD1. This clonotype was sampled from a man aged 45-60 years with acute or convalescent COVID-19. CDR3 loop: CASSGPGTGYGYTF. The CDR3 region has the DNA TGTGCCAGCAGTGGACCCGGGACAGGCTATGGCTACACCTTC.